One sample yielded the 22 T cell receptor beta chains listed below, sequenced in a study of Ad26.COV2.S vaccination and SARS-CoV-2 variants. Method: immunoSEQ multiplex PCR; TCRdb's copy keeps in-frame clones and lacks some. Among more than 300,000 clones listed, about 82% were seen once. Noted treatment: roughly 19 received Ad26.COV2.S at low or high dose, single or two shots; a few received placebo; per-sample allocation not given. After the first vaccine or placebo injection, samples were drawn on day 63. The source was peripheral blood, collected in a trial of Ad26.COV2.S vaccine versus placebo. Receptors were obtained from a person between 18 and 60 years old who received the Ad26.COV2.S COVID-19 vaccine or a placebo.

The chain uses TRBV4-2 and TRBJ2-5; 11 bases are a match to TRBD2. Per the germline V gene, CDR1 is LGHNA and CDR2 is YNFKEQ. The CDR3 has 17 residues. The trim removed 5 bases at V and 2 bases at J, leaving 10 bases unmatched. CDR3 bases: TGTGCCAGCAGCTTGGGGGGCAGACTAGCGGGGCAAGAGACCCAGTACTTC. It specifies CASSLGGRLAGQETQYF.

The gene calls are TRBV4-2 and TRBJ1-2; TRBD1 matches 7 bases. The CDR3 loop spans 19 amino acids. The J segment lost 4 bases and the V segment lost 4 bases, leaving 21 bases of the junction unmatched. Germline loops: CDR1 LGHNA, CDR2 YNFKEQ. CDR3 sequence (DNA): TGTGCCAGCAGCCGGACAGGTTTCGGACCTGTTGGGGACTTCTATGGCTACACCTTC. It codes for CASSRTGFGPVGDFYGYTF.

J is TRBJ2-3 and V is TRBV10-1; D possibly corresponds to TRBD1 (6 bases). Germline V gene sequence: CDR1 WNHNN, CDR2 SYGVQD (reference sequence). The ends were cut back, 3 bases at V and 0 bases at J, with 13 bases in the middle. The CDR3 length is 16 residues. The CDR3 DNA reads TGCGCCAGCAGTGATTCGGCAGGGGATAGCACAGATACGCAGTATTTT. This gives the protein CASSDSAGDSTDTQYF.

This clone has just one count. The chain links TRBV7-8 to TRBJ2-2; possibly TRBD1 for D (6 bases). Germline V gene lookup returns CDR1 SGHVS and CDR2 FQNEAQ. The length of the CDR3 is 14 residues. V lost 5 bases and J lost 6, with 13 bases in between. CDR3 DNA: TGTGCCAGCAGCAAACAGGGTAACGCCGGGGAGCTGTTTTTT. This codes for CASSKQGNAGELFF. Combining the CDR3 with reference TRBV7-8 and TRBJ2-2 gives the whole variable domain GAGVSQSPRYKVAKRGQDVALRCDPISGHVSLFWYQQALGQGPEFLTYFQNEAQLDKSGLPSDRFFAERPEGSVSTLKIQRTQQEDSAVYLCASSKQGNAGELFFGEGSRLTVL.

The V and J genes are TRBV6-5 and TRBJ2-7; 7 bases are a match to TRBD2. J gave up 3 bases and V 6 bases, and 5 bases lay outside the gene matches. The CDR3 sequence is 13 residues long. CDR1 is MNHEY, CDR2 SVGAGI, per germline. CDR3 amino acids: CASRAGPSYEQYF. The CDR3 coding sequence is TGTGCCAGCAGAGCGGGACCGAGCTACGAGCAGTACTTC.

The chain recombines TRBV3-1 (or the pseudogene TRBV3-2) with TRBJ2-7; D is perhaps TRBD1 (5 bases). Germline CDR1 reads LGHDT; CDR2 reads YNNKEL (reference sequence). The CDR3 length is 14 residues. Trimming took off 1 base at V and 6 bases at J, with 13 bases between the two ends. The CDR3 region has the DNA TGTGCCAGCAGCCAAGTTCCCTCAGGGCTCGAGCAGTACTTC. Protein product: CASSQVPSGLEQYF.

CDR3 amino acids: CASSTSLSGGPWDTQYF. CDR3 in DNA: TGTGCCAGCAGCACCTCCCTCTCAGGGGGGCCGTGGGATACGCAGTATTTT. This chain links TRBV5-4 with TRBJ2-3; D may be TRBD1 (7 bases). The CDR3 is 17 amino acids. Germline-derived CDR1 and CDR2 are SGHNT and YYREEE (reference sequence). Trimming took off 4 bases at V and 6 bases at J, with 24 bases between the two ends.

The V gene is TRBV13, the J gene TRBJ2-7; 8 bases match TRBD1. The CDR3 extends over 14 amino acids. CDR1 is PRHDT and CDR2 is FYEKMQ in the germline V gene (reference sequence). Trimming cost V 3 bases and J 6 bases; bases outside gene matches: 7. The CDR3 reads CASSFRGPGAEQYF. The DNA for the CDR3 is TGTGCCAGCAGCTTCAGGGGGCCCGGGGCCGAGCAGTACTTC.

The chain carries TRBV28 and TRBJ1-2; D unresolved. This CDR3 has 13 residues. V dropped 4 bases and J dropped 0 bases, with 6 bases sitting between them. Germline V CDR1 and CDR2: MDHEN, SYDVKM. The DNA of the CDR3 is TGTGCCAGCAGTTGGGTGCCTAACTATGGCTACACCTTC. It codes for CASSWVPNYGYTF.

In this sample, this clone turned up a few times. The V call is TRBV5-1, the J call TRBJ2-2; D might be TRBD1 (6 bases). V lost 4 bases, J lost 6 bases, and 25 bases lay in between. Germline CDR1 SGHRS, CDR2 YFSETQ. This CDR3 is 18 amino acids long. In nucleotides, the CDR3 is TGCGCCAGCAGCCTGACTTCAGTGACCCAGGGGTTCGCCGGGGAGCTGTTTTTT. It translates to CASSLTSVTQGFAGELFF.

V is TRBV28 and J is TRBJ1-2, with unresolved D. The germline CDR1 and CDR2 sequences are MDHEN and SYDVKM. CDR3 length equals 13 residues. V dropped 8 bases and J dropped 0 bases, with 10 bases sitting between them. CDR3 sequence reads: CASWTDSNYGYTF. In nucleotides, the CDR3 is TGTGCCAGCTGGACCGACTCTAACTATGGCTACACCTTC.

V usage is TRBV6-4 and J usage is TRBJ2-2; 7 bases are a match to TRBD2. The CDR3 extends over 16 amino acids. Germline V lookup: CDR1 MRHNA, CDR2 SNTAGT. V lost 4 bases to trimming and J lost 2 bases; unmatched junction nucleotides: 7. CDR3 nucleotide sequence: TGTGCCAGCAGTGGGGAAGCGGGGTCCAACACCGGGGAGCTGTTTTTT. Encoded protein: CASSGEAGSNTGELFF.

In DNA form, the CDR3 reads TGTGCCAGCAGCTTACTCCTTAACAGAAATAATGAGCAGTTCTTC. It specifies CASSLLLNRNNEQFF. The rearrangement joins TRBV7-9 to TRBJ2-1; no clear D. Trimming took off 2 bases at V and 7 bases at J, with 15 bases between the two ends. From germline, CDR1 is SEHNR and CDR2 FQNEAQ (reference sequence). CDR3 length: 15 residues.

This rearrangement joins TRBV5-5 to TRBJ2-7, with 7 nucleotides matching TRBD1. CDR3 length equals 13 residues. In germline, CDR1 is SGHKS, CDR2 YYEKEE (reference sequence). J gave up 6 bases and V 3 bases, and 6 bases lay outside the gene matches. CDR3 nucleotides: TGTGCCAGCAGCTGGGGGACAGCTAGCGAGCAGTACTTC. Protein: CASSWGTASEQYF.

The rearrangement joins TRBV27 to TRBJ2-5, with D perhaps TRBD2 (6 bases). This CDR3 has 15 residues. Trimming pared 5 bases from V and 9 bases from J, leaving 22 bases between. Germline assignment: CDR1 MNHEY and CDR2 SMNVEV (reference sequence). CDR3 DNA sequence: TGTGCCAGCAGTCCCCGACTAGTCGATGGGTGGGCCCAGTACTTC. Protein sequence: CASSPRLVDGWAQYF.

This clone appeared a single time. This chain connects TRBV5-5 to TRBJ1-5, with D maybe TRBD1 (6 bases). The V and J ends lost 1 base and 3 bases respectively, with 11 bases between them. Per the germline V gene, CDR1 is SGHKS and CDR2 is YYEKEE (reference sequence). This CDR3 is 15 amino acids long. CDR3: CASSLSGALNQPQHF. CDR3 DNA: TGTGCCAGCAGCTTGTCAGGGGCTCTCAATCAGCCCCAGCATTTT.

This clone was observed once. J is TRBJ2-2 and V is TRBV11-3; 10 nucleotides align to TRBD1. CDR1 and CDR2 (germline): SGHNT, YENEEA. The V gene end was trimmed by 0 bases and the J gene end by 6 bases; junction bases not matched to a gene: 1. The CDR3 totals 15 residues. The CDR3 DNA follows: TGTGCCAGCAGCTTAGAAGGGACAGGGGCCGGGGAGCTGTTTTTT. It is translated as CASSLEGTGAGELFF.

V is TRBV7-9 and J is TRBJ1-2; maybe TRBD1 (6 bases). Germline lookup yields CDR1 SEHNR and CDR2 FQNEAQ (reference sequence). Trimming pared 1 base from V and 2 bases from J, leaving 14 bases between. The CDR3 loop spans 16 amino acids. The CDR3 here is CASSLELRQGNYGYTF. The CDR3 nucleotides are TGTGCCAGCAGCTTAGAACTAAGGCAGGGGAACTATGGCTACACCTTC.

The chain uses TRBV10-3 and TRBJ1-2; D not resolved. This CDR3 comprises 14 residues. Trimming took 7 bases from V and 7 from J, leaving 19 bases between them. The germline V gene encodes CDR1 ENHRY and CDR2 SYGVKD. CDR3 nucleotide sequence: TGTGCCATCACCCTTAGTACGGAGGATCTTGGCTACACCTTC. Translated: CAITLSTEDLGYTF.

The rearrangement joins TRBV5-5 to TRBJ1-6; 8 bases line up with TRBD1. Germline-derived CDR1 and CDR2 are SGHKS and YYEKEE (reference sequence). This CDR3 is 17 amino acids long. V lost 4 bases to trimming and J lost 2 bases; unmatched junction nucleotides: 8. The CDR3 reads CASSPGQGLTYNSPLHF. The DNA for the CDR3 is TGTGCCAGCAGCCCTGGACAGGGCTTGACCTATAATTCACCCCTCCACTTT.

The J gene is TRBJ2-2, the V gene TRBV6-1, with a weak D call TRBD1 (8 bases). V was pared by 2 bases and J by 4 bases, with 14 bases between. CDR3 length equals 16 residues. The germline V gene encodes CDR1 MNHNS and CDR2 SASEGT. In nucleotides, the CDR3 is TGTGCCAGCAGTGAACGGACAGGGAGGGGCACCGGGGAGCTGTTTTTT. Its translation: CASSERTGRGTGELFF.

V gene TRBV5-6 combines with J gene TRBJ1-4, with D perhaps TRBD1 (5 bases). Germline CDR1 SGHDT, CDR2 YYEEEE. The CDR3 runs to 13 residues. Between the trimmed V and J ends, which lost 0 bases and 8 bases, there was a span of 8 bases. DNA for the CDR3: TGTGCCAGCAGCTTGGGTCCAGGGGAAAAACTGTTTTTT. Encoded protein: CASSLGPGEKLFF.